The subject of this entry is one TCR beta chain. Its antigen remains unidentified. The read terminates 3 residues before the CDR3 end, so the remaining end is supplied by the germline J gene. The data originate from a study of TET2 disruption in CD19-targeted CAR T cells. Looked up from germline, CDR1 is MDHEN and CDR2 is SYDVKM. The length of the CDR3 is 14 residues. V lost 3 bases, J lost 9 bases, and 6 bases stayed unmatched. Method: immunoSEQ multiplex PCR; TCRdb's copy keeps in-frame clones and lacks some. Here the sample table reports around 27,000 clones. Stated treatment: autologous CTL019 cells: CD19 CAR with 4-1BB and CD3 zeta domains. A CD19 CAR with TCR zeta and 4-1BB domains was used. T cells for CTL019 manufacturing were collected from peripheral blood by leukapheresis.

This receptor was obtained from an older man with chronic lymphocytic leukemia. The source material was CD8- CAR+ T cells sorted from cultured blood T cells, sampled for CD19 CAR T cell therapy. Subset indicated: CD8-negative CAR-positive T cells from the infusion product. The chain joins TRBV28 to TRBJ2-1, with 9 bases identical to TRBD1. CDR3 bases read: TGTGCCAGCAGTTTCGGGGACAGGGACGGTGAG. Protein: CASSFGDRDGE. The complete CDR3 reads CASSFGDRDGEQFF.